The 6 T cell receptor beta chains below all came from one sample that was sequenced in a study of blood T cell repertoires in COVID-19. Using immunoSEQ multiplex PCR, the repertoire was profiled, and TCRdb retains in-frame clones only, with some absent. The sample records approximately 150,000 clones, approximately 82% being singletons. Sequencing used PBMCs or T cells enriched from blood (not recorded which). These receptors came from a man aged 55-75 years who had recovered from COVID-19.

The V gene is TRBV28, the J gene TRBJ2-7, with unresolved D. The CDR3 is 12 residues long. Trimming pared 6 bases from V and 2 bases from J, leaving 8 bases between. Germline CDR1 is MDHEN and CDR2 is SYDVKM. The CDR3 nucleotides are TGTGCCAGCAGCCTCGCGGCCTACGAGCAGTACTTC. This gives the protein CASSLAAYEQYF.

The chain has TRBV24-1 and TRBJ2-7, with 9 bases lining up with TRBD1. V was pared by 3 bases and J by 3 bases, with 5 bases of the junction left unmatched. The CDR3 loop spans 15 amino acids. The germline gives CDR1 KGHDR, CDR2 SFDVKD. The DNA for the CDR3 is TGTGCCACCAGTGATCGGACAGGGGCCAACTACGAGCAGTACTTC. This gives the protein CATSDRTGANYEQYF.

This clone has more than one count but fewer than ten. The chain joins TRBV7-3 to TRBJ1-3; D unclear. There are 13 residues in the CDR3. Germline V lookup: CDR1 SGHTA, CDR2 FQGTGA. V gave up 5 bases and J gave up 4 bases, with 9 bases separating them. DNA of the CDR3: TGTGCCAGCAGCGAAGCAGGCGGAAACACCATATATTTT. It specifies CASSEAGGNTIYF.

The CDR3 loop is CASSVTGSSLRGEKLFF. The CDR3 DNA reads as TGTGCCAGCAGCGTGACAGGGTCTTCTTTACGTGGTGAAAAACTGTTTTTT. The chain uses TRBV28 and TRBJ1-4, with 7 nucleotides matching TRBD1. V was pared by 6 bases and J by 7 bases, with 17 bases of the junction left unmatched. CDR1 is MDHEN and CDR2 is SYDVKM in the germline V gene. The CDR3 has 17 residues.

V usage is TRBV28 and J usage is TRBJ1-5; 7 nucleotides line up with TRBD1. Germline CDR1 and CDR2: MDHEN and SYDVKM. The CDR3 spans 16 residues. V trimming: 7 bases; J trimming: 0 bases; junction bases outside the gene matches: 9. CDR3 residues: CASTSQGQNSNQPQHF. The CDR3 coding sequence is TGTGCCAGCACCTCCCAGGGACAGAATAGCAATCAGCCCCAGCATTTT.

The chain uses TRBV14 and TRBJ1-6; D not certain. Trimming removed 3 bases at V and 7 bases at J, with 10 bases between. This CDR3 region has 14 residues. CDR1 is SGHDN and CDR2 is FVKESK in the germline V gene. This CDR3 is CASSHSGTNSPLHF. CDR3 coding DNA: TGTGCCAGCAGCCACTCAGGAACAAATTCACCCCTCCACTTT.